This T cell receptor (beta chain) was identified during a study of T cells after yellow fever vaccination. Germline V gene sequence: CDR1 SGHVS, CDR2 FQNEAQ. Trimming pared 6 bases from V and 2 bases from J, leaving 10 bases between. The CDR3 has 13 residues. TCRdb reprocessed the 5' RACE reads via MiXCR and lists one record per CDR3 protein. The sample holds about 85,000 distinct CDR3 sequences, 10% to 15% seen once. The receptor's source is a young man who received the YFV17D yellow fever vaccine. Here the sequenced sample was CD8+ T cells not binding an NS4B(214-222) dextramer, sorted from PBMCs, taken roughly 20 days after the first yellow fever vaccination. This sequence joins TRBV7-8 and TRBJ2-5; D remains unclear. In nucleotides, the CDR3 is TGTGCCAGCAGTCGAACCACTCAAGAGACCCAGTACTTC. It codes for CASSRTTQETQYF.